This T cell receptor (beta chain) derives from a study of blood T cell repertoires in COVID-19 (dated by TCRdb to about 2020). For context, the study as a whole: Samples covering the acute and convalescent phases of COVID-19 were provided by collaborators in the United States, Italy and Spain. The prospective study material was composed of cDNA or gDNA derived from T cells, B-cell-depleted T cells, or PBMCs. Deeply sampled blood TCRbeta repertoires from subjects exposed to, actively infected with, or recovered from COVID-19 were included in the dataset. A freely available public database, intended as a resource for researchers studying the immune response to SARS-CoV-2, is where the repertoires were released. The samples were drawn from the first 160 participants of the ongoing ImmuneRACE study and from 950 to 1,500 subjects provided by 6 global collaborators. Nearly every sample came with metadata listing a de-identified subject ID, COVID-19 status, age in years and sex. Where HLA class I and class II types were available, the types were taken from metadata supplied by the sample provider, not from assay-based typing.

Participants in the prospective study were enrolled through a virtual design, were aged about 18 to 90 years, and lived in under 25 United States geographic areas. To assign participants to cohorts, the prospective study relied on clinical history that participants themselves reported in a screening survey and a study questionnaire. Exposed participants were defined as having been in contact with someone with a PCR-confirmed or clinician-diagnosed COVID-19 case within 2 weeks of study entry. Each participant in the prospective study had whole blood, serum and a nasopharyngeal or oropharyngeal swab collected by mobile phlebotomists. Over an approximately 2-month period, participants in the prospective study had the option of providing additional blood draws and questionnaires. Before DNA extraction, prospective study blood samples were shipped either frozen or at room temperature. Trimming costs V 2 bases and J 0 bases, and their ends lie 14 bases apart. The CDR3 measures 16 amino acids from cysteine to phenylalanine. Of all the DNA, just the CDR3 is kept, 48 bases in frame from base 1. CDR1 and CDR2, per the germline V gene, are MNHEY and SVGAGI.

For this clone: What this receptor recognizes is not known. Base qualities are missing; no much larger clone stands one base away.

TCRbeta CDR3 regions were amplified from genomic DNA by means of the immunoSEQ Assay, a bias-controlled multiplex PCR. Concerning the study's data processing: Nucleated cell counts per sample were estimated from amplification of reference gene primers within the assay. Sequence reads were collapsed and filtered to measure the absolute abundance of every unique TCRbeta CDR3 rearrangement. Productive Simpson clonality was computed per sample as the square root of Simpson's diversity index over productive rearrangements. TCRdb holds this immuneACCESS table with in-frame rearrangements only. Some clones are missing; in checked studies, unresolved V genes explain under half, and the rest has no known cause. V, J and clone size reflect that table, while D and trimming were determined from the DNA. In all, the sample holds more than 250,000 clones, and about four fifths of those were seen once. Roughly 5.3% of the sample lies in the top ten.

Study-level results and caveats: The amount of clinical and demographic metadata varied by source and participant and was provided uncurated.

The sequencing sample was made of PBMCs or T cells enriched from blood (not recorded which). The rearranged segments are TRBV6-5 and TRBJ2-7; too little of a D gene remains to name it. The sequence came from a man aged 35 to 55 who had been exposed to COVID-19. The nucleotide sequence is given as TGTGCCAGCAGTTACGGGCCTTCCAGCCGCTCCTACGAGCAGTACTTC. This sequence encodes CASSYGPSSRSYEQYF.